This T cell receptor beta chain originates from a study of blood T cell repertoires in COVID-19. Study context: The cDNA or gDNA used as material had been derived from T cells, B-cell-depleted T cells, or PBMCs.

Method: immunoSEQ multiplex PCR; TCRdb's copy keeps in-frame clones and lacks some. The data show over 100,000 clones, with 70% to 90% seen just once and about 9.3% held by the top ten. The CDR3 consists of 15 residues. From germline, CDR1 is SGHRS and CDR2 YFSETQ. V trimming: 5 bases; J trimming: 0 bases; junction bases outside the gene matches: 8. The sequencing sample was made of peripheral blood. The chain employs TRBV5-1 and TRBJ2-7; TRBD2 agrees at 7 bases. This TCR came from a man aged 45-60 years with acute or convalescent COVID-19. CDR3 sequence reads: CASSLTLAGSYEQYF. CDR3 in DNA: TGCGCCAGCAGTTTAACTTTAGCGGGCTCCTACGAGCAGTACTTC.